This TCR beta chain was captured by sequencing in a study of tumor and adjacent non-tumor tissue in lung cancer. The study's findings and limits: Significantly higher TCR diversity was found in tumor than normal lung.

This sample's RNA came from whole unsorted tissue. This non-tumor lung sample came from over 3 cm beyond the tumor edge. TCRbeta libraries were built with three rounds of nested PCR, modified from ARM-PCR. TCRdb itself ran the multiplex PCR reads through MiXCR, one entry per CDR3 protein. The repertoire holds 90,000 to 120,000 distinct CDR3 sequences, about 62% seen once, with roughly 19% in the top ten. CDR1 SGHAT and CDR2 FQNNGV come from the germline V gene. The CDR3 is 12 amino acids. V dropped 4 bases and J dropped 8 bases, with 12 bases sitting between them. This clonotype was counted only a few times. Its antigen is not known. The conserved phenylalanine or tryptophan normally closing the CDR3 is absent here, so this likely arose from a read error.

This TCR came from a man aged 30-40 years with non-small cell lung cancer. V gene TRBV11-2 combines with J gene TRBJ2-7; D gene unclear. The sample was distant non-tumor lung tissue. Here the CDR3 reads CASSSGRIKQYS. CDR3 nucleotides: TGTGCCAGCAGCTCAGGACGGATCAAGCAGTACTCC.